The 27 T cell receptor beta chains below all came from one sample that was sequenced in a study of blood T cell repertoires in COVID-19. Measured with immunoSEQ multiplex PCR; TCRdb has only the in-frame clones, and not every one. The repertoire includes approximately 97,000 clones, about nine tenths of them detected once, and about 1.7% sits in the top ten. The sequencing sample was made of peripheral blood. The receptor source for this set is a man in his 60s with acute or convalescent COVID-19.

The chain links TRBV18 to TRBJ1-1; 7 bases are shared with TRBD1. CDR1 is KGHSH, CDR2 LQKENI, per germline. J lost 7 bases, V lost 4 bases, and 12 bases had no gene match. The length of the CDR3 is 15 residues. CDR3 nucleotide sequence: TGTGCCAGCTCACTACAGCAGGGGGAAGTTGGTGAAGCTTTCTTT. It codes for CASSLQQGEVGEAFF.

This chain connects TRBV30 to TRBJ1-6, with 10 bases matching TRBD1. Germline V gene sequence: CDR1 GTSNPN, CDR2 SVGIG (reference sequence). Trimming removed 2 bases from V and 10 bases from J; junction bases left unmatched: 5. The CDR3 has 14 amino acids. This CDR3 reads CAWSPGQGRSPLHF. The CDR3 coding sequence is TGTGCCTGGAGTCCGGGACAGGGGCGATCACCCCTCCACTTT.

The chain carries TRBV18 and TRBJ1-1; D possibly corresponds to TRBD1 (5 bases). Germline CDR1 KGHSH, CDR2 LQKENI. V was pared by 4 bases and J by 0 bases, with 12 bases between. The CDR3 is 15 residues long. The CDR3 protein is CASSLDQGLNTEAFF. The CDR3 DNA reads TGTGCCAGCTCACTAGATCAGGGTTTGAACACTGAAGCTTTCTTT.

The chain employs TRBV7-2 and TRBJ1-2; 10 bases fit TRBD1. Trimming took 7 bases from V and 2 from J; bases not matched to a gene: 4. The germline V gene has CDR1 SGHTA and CDR2 FQGNSA. This CDR3 is built from 14 residues. CDR3 coding DNA: TGTGCCAGCACCCTGGGACAGGGGAACTATGGCTACACCTTC. Its translation is CASTLGQGNYGYTF.

The genes are TRBV5-1 and TRBJ1-2; 12 nucleotides match TRBD1. The CDR3 has 14 residues. Trimming at V came to 5 bases and at J to 7 bases, leaving 6 bases not matched to a gene. Germline loops: CDR1 SGHRS, CDR2 YFSETQ. Here the CDR3 reads CASSLGQGAGGYTF. In DNA, the CDR3 is TGCGCCAGCAGTCTGGGACAGGGGGCTGGTGGCTACACCTTC.

The CDR3 spells CASGEGDQPQHF. As DNA, the CDR3 is TGTGCCAGCGGGGAGGGGGATCAGCCCCAGCATTTT. V gene TRBV6-5 combines with J gene TRBJ1-5; possibly TRBD1 for D (6 bases). From germline, CDR1 is MNHEY and CDR2 SVGAGI. This CDR3 comprises 12 residues. Trimming removed 8 bases from V and 5 bases from J, with 10 bases in between.

The rearrangement links TRBV7-8 to TRBJ1-2; TRBD1 agrees at 7 bases. This CDR3 contains 15 residues. The V gene's germline CDR1 is SGHVS and CDR2 FQNEAQ. The V segment lost 7 bases and the J segment 0 bases; nucleotides outside the gene matches: 8. The CDR3 nucleotides are TGTGCCAGCACCCCAGGGGGTTTTACTAACTATGGCTACACCTTC. Translated: CASTPGGFTNYGYTF.

CDR3 protein: CASRGRGDPNTEAFF. The DNA for the CDR3 is TGTGCCAGCAGGGGGCGGGGGGACCCGAACACTGAAGCTTTCTTT. The rearrangement joins TRBV6-5 to TRBJ1-1; tentatively, D is TRBD1 (5 bases). V was trimmed by 6 bases and J by 1 base, leaving 15 bases between them. CDR3 length: 15 residues. Per the germline V gene, CDR1 is MNHEY and CDR2 is SVGAGI.

This sequence joins TRBV7-7 and TRBJ2-2, with TRBD1 matching 9 bases. V dropped 5 bases and J dropped 4; count of bases not matched to a gene: 2. The CDR3 is 14 residues long. Germline loops: CDR1 SSHAT, CDR2 FNYEAQ (reference sequence). DNA for the CDR3: TGTGCCAGCAGCGTGGACAGGGGCACCGGGGAGCTGTTTTTT. Its translation: CASSVDRGTGELFF. The variable domain in full, with the rest retrieved from reference TRBV7-7 and TRBJ2-2, is GAGVSQSPRYKVTKRGQDVTLRCDPISSHATLYWYQQALGQGPEFLTYFNYEAQPDKSGLPSDRFSAERPEGSISTLTIQRTEQRDSAMYRCASSVDRGTGELFFGEGSRLTVL.

The chain employs TRBV14 and TRBJ1-1; D not resolved. This CDR3 is built from 14 residues. Germline CDR1 is SGHDN and CDR2 is FVKESK. Trimming took off 2 bases at V and 4 bases at J, with 11 bases between the two ends. This CDR3 reads CASSQSVAGTEAFF. The CDR3 DNA is TGTGCCAGCAGCCAATCGGTCGCCGGCACTGAAGCTTTCTTT.

The J gene is TRBJ2-5, the V gene TRBV25-1; D possibly corresponds to TRBD1 (6 bases). The CDR3 runs to 15 residues. The V gene's germline CDR1 is MGHDK and CDR2 SYGVNS. The V gene lost 0 bases and the J gene lost 3 bases, with 11 bases spanning the gap. Written as DNA, the CDR3 is TGTGCCAGCAGTGAATATACAGGGCGGAAAGAGACCCAGTACTTC. Translating it yields CASSEYTGRKETQYF.

In its sample, this clone was seen a few times. The V gene is TRBV6-4, the J gene TRBJ1-2, with D tentatively TRBD1 (6 bases). Germline V gene sequence: CDR1 MRHNA, CDR2 SNTAGT. The CDR3 runs 13 residues. V dropped 6 bases and J dropped 8 bases, with 16 bases sitting between them. The CDR3: CASSKQGGLGYTF. The CDR3 nucleotides are TGTGCCAGCAGCAAACAGGGAGGGTTAGGCTACACCTTC.

In this sample, this clone turned up once. V gene TRBV4-1 combines with J gene TRBJ1-5, with 9 bases identical to TRBD1. CDR1 is MGHRA and CDR2 is YSYEKL in the germline V gene. The ends lost 4 bases at V and 2 bases at J; junction bases unmatched: 9. This CDR3 is 17 amino acids long. CDR3 residues: CASSLGGQGTGNQPQHF. The CDR3, as DNA: TGCGCCAGCAGCCTCGGAGGACAGGGGACCGGCAATCAGCCCCAGCATTTT.

V is TRBV28 and J is TRBJ1-2; TRBD1 aligns across 8 bases. Germline V gene data show CDR1 as MDHEN and CDR2 as SYDVKM. This CDR3 is 14 amino acids long. Trimming at V came to 1 base and at J to 7 bases, leaving 5 bases not matched to a gene. The CDR3 protein is CASSLSDRGSGYTF. The CDR3 DNA sequence: TGTGCCAGCAGTTTATCTGACAGGGGTTCTGGCTACACCTTC.

The genes are TRBV5-1 and TRBJ1-1, with D possibly TRBD1 on 5 matching bases. V shed 3 bases and J shed 2 bases, with 14 bases lying between them. Per the germline V gene, CDR1 is SGHRS and CDR2 is YFSETQ. CDR3 length: 15 amino acids. The CDR3 DNA reads TGCGCCAGCAGCTGGGGCAGGGAGGGAAACACTGAAGCTTTCTTT. As protein: CASSWGREGNTEAFF.

V and J are TRBV12-3 or TRBV12-4 and TRBJ2-2; perhaps TRBD1 as D (6 bases). Trimming took 7 bases from V and 3 from J, leaving 9 bases between them. CDR3 length equals 13 residues. CDR3 sequence: CASKRTDTGELFF. The DNA of the CDR3 is TGTGCCAGCAAGAGGACAGACACCGGGGAGCTGTTTTTT.

The CDR3 loop reads CASSVAGTGYYEQYF. The CDR3 region has the DNA TGTGCCAGCAGCGTAGCCGGGACAGGGTACTACGAGCAGTACTTC. The gene calls are TRBV9 and TRBJ2-7; 9 bases map to TRBD1. Per germline, CDR1 SGDLS and CDR2 YYNGEE. CDR3 length: 15 amino acids. V trimming: 0 bases; J trimming: 3 bases; junction bases outside the gene matches: 4.

This clone has just one count. The rearrangement uses TRBV15 and TRBJ1-2, with TRBD1 matching over 7 bases. From germline, CDR1 is LNHNV and CDR2 YYDKDF (reference sequence). The length of the CDR3 is 16 residues. Germline trimming cut 0 bases from V and 8 bases from J; bases unmatched to any gene: 12. The CDR3 reads CATSRDLKYRGGGYTF. CDR3 DNA sequence: TGTGCCACCAGCAGAGATCTTAAATACAGGGGCGGAGGCTACACCTTC.

This clone was detected only once. The chain carries TRBV9 and TRBJ1-2, with 8 bases identical to TRBD1. The germline V gene encodes CDR1 SGDLS and CDR2 YYNGEE. This CDR3 has 15 amino acids. V dropped 0 bases and J dropped 7; count of bases not matched to a gene: 8. The CDR3 region has the DNA TGTGCCAGCAGCGTAGCGGGACAGGACTTCGCTGGCTACACCTTC. This encodes CASSVAGQDFAGYTF.

The J gene is TRBJ2-5, the V gene TRBV19, with D tentatively TRBD2 (5 bases). V was shortened by 3 bases and J by 9 bases, with 8 bases between the two germline ends. This CDR3 is 11 amino acids long. CDR1 and CDR2 from the germline V gene are LNHDA and SQIVND (reference sequence). The CDR3 sequence is CASSISGSQYF. The CDR3 DNA sequence: TGTGCCAGTAGTATTTCGGGGTCCCAGTACTTC.

As DNA, the CDR3 is TGTGCCAGCAGCCCCAGGGGCACTGAAGCTTTCTTT. Translation: CASSPRGTEAFF. V is TRBV7-2 and J is TRBJ1-1; D is perhaps TRBD1 (6 bases). Between the trimmed V and J ends, which lost 5 bases and 4 bases, there was a span of 8 bases. Germline CDR1 and CDR2: SGHTA and FQGNSA. The CDR3 runs to 12 residues.

This clone appeared a few times. The rearrangement links TRBV30 to TRBJ2-7, with 7 bases lining up with TRBD1. The V segment lost 0 bases and the J segment 9 bases; nucleotides outside the gene matches: 5. Germline CDR1 and CDR2: GTSNPN and SVGIG (reference sequence). This CDR3 is 12 amino acids long. For the CDR3, the DNA is TGTGCCTGGAGTGTACCGACAGGGAGGCAGTACGTC. Protein: CAWSVPTGRQYV.

V and J are TRBV14 and TRBJ2-1; a weak D match, TRBD2 (6 bases). This CDR3 has 13 residues. Germline CDR1 and CDR2: SGHDN and FVKESK. V gave up 8 bases and J gave up 4 bases, with 12 bases separating them. CDR3: CASAWGTYNEQFF. The CDR3 DNA reads TGTGCCAGCGCGTGGGGGACTTACAATGAGCAGTTCTTC.

J is TRBJ2-2 and V is TRBV6-5; perhaps TRBD2 as D (6 bases). Trimming cost V 7 bases and J 5 bases, with 8 bases left between them. Germline loops: CDR1 MNHEY, CDR2 SVGAGI. The CDR3 consists of 12 residues. The CDR3 loop is CASMEGTGELFF. In DNA form, the CDR3 reads TGTGCCAGCATGGAGGGGACCGGGGAGCTGTTTTTT.

This sequence joins TRBV4-1 and TRBJ1-5, with 10 positions matching TRBD1. CDR3 length: 19 residues. From germline, CDR1 is MGHRA and CDR2 YSYEKL. The V gene end was trimmed by 3 bases and the J gene end by 4 bases; junction bases not matched to a gene: 15. The CDR3 region has the DNA TGCGCCAGCAGCCAGAGGTTACACCGGGACAGGGGTTTTAATCAGCCCCAGCATTTT. Residues: CASSQRLHRDRGFNQPQHF.

Worth noting for this clone: Other nucleotide sequences from this sample produce the same CDR3. This CDR3 is CASSYSLQGNTEAFF. The CDR3 DNA sequence: TGTGCCAGCAGTTACTCCCTACAGGGTAACACTGAAGCTTTCTTT. The rearrangement links TRBV6-5 to TRBJ1-1; a weak D match, TRBD1 (6 bases). Germline CDR1 MNHEY, CDR2 SVGAGI. The CDR3 is 15 amino acids. The V and J ends lost 0 bases and 2 bases respectively, with 10 bases between them.

DNA of the CDR3: TGTGCCAGCAGGTTGGACAGGGTATCTGGAAACACCATATATTTT. Translation gives CASRLDRVSGNTIYF. V gene TRBV2 combines with J gene TRBJ1-3; 8 nucleotides line up with TRBD1. J was trimmed by 1 base and V by 6 bases; bases with no gene match: 5. Germline CDR1 and CDR2: SNHLY and FYNNEI. The CDR3 sequence is 15 residues long.